This T cell receptor beta chain came from a study of T cells in Graves' hyperthyroidism and ophthalmopathy. Germline V CDR1 and CDR2: MNHEY, SVGEGT. V gave up 6 bases and J gave up 8 bases, with 13 bases separating them. The CDR3 sequence is 12 residues long. This clonotype has a count of ten or more. Its antigen remains unidentified. RNA transcripts yielded amplified TCR beta CDR3 regions. The primer set for the first-round RT-PCR of the TCR CDR3 was HTBI. TCRdb called the multiplex PCR reads again in MiXCR, with one record for every CDR3 protein. The sample has almost 350,000 distinct CDR3 sequences; around 18% are singletons. Regarding the study as a whole: Most thyroid clonotypes with frequency above 0.001 were detected in blood.

Based on clinical symptoms, serum thyroxine and TRAb, thyroid ultrasound and orbital computed tomography, diagnoses were reached. It was 10 ml of fresh peripheral blood that supplied the PBMCs. This receptor was identified in a woman in her thirties or forties with Graves' ophthalmopathy. The sample was blood. The chain carries TRBV6-2 or TRBV6-3 and TRBJ1-2; unclear D gene. As DNA, the CDR3 is TGTGCCAGCAGCCGGACTTCGCGCGGCTACACCTTC. Protein sequence: CASSRTSRGYTF.